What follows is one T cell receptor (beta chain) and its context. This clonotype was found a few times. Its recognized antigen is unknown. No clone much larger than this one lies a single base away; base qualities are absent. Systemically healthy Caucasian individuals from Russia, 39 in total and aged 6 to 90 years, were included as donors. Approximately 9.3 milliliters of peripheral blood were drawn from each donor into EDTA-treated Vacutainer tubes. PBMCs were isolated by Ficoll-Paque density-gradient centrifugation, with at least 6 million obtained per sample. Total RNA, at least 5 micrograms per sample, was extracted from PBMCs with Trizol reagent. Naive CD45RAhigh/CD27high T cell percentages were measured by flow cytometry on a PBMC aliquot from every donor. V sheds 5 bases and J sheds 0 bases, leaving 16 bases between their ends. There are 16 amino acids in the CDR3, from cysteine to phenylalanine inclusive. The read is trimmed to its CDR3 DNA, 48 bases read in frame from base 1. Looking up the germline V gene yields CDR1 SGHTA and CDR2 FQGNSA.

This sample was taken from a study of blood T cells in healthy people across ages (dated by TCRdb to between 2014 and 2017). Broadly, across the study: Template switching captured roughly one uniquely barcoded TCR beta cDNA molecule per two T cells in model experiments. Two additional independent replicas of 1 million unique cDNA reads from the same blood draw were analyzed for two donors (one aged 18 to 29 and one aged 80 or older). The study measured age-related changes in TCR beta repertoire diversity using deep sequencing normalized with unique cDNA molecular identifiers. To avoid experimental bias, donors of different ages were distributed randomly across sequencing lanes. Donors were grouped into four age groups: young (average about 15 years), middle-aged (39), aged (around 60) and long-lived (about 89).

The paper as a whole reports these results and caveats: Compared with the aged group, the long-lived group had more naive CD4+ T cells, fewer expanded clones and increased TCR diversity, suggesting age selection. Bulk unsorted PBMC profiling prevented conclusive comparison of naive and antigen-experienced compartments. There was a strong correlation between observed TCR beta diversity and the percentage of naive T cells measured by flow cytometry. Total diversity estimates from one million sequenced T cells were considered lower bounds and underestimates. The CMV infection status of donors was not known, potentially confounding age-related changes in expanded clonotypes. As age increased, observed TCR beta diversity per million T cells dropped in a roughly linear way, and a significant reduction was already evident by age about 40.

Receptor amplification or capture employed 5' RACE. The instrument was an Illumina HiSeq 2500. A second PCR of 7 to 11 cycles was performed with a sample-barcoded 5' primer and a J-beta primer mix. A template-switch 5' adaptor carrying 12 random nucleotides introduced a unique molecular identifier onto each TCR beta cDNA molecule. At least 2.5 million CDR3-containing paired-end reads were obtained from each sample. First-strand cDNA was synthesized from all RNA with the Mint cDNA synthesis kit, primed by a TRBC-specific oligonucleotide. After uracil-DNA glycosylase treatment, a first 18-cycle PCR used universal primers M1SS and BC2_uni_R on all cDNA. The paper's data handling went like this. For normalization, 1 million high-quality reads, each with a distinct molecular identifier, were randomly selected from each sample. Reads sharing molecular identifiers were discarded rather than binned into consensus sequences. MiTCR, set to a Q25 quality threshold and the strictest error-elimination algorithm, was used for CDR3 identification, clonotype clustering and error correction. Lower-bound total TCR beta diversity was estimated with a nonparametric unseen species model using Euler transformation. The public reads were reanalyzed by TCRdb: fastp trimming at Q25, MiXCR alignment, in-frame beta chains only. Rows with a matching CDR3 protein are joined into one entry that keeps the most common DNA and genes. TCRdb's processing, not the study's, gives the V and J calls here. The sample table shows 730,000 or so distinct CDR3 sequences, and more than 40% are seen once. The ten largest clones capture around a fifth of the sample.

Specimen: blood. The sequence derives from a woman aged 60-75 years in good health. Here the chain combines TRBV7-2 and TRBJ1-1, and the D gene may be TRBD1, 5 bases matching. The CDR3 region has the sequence CASSLSGGPMNTEAFF. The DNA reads TGTGCCAGCAGCCTATCCGGGGGACCCATGAACACTGAAGCTTTCTTT.